This T cell receptor beta chain was identified in a study of cytotoxic CD8 clonotypes in ibrutinib-treated CLL. As for the study in general: The patients, around 12 relapsed/refractory and under 16 treatment-naive, included about 18 who were IGHV unmutated. After treatment lasting a median approximately eleven months, range 6 to 36, response samples were collected. Partial responses totalled approximately 24 and complete responses 2; after median about six years, approximately 15 remained remitted and approximately 12 progressed. Findings of the study overall: Pretreatment clonality was elevated relative to age-matched healthy donors and paralleled circulating CD8+ T-cell counts.

Between the trimmed V and J ends, which lost 4 bases and 8 bases, there was a span of 15 bases. Germline assignment: CDR1 SGHNT and CDR2 YYREEE (reference sequence). CDR3 length: 13 residues. Clones were read by immunoSEQ multiplex PCR, and TCRdb kept only the in-frame ones, dropping some. The data contain around 97,000 clones, around four fifths of them singletons. For this clone: Its matching antigen is unknown.

The sample was PBMCs, taken after 12 months of ibrutinib treatment. The TCR sequence derives from a human donor with chronic lymphocytic leukemia. This sequence joins TRBV5-4 and TRBJ1-2; maybe TRBD1 (6 bases). This chain's CDR3 is CASSADRLGGYTF. The CDR3 coding sequence is TGTGCCAGCAGCGCCGACAGGCTGGGGGGCTACACCTTC. The full variable domain, in which reference TRBV5-4 and TRBJ1-2 provide the parts outside the CDR3, is ETGVTQSPTHLIKTRGQQVTLRCSSQSGHNTVSWYQQALGQGPQFIFQYYREEENGRGNFPPRFSGLQFPNYSSELNVNALELDDSALYLCASSADRLGGYTFGSGTRLTVV.